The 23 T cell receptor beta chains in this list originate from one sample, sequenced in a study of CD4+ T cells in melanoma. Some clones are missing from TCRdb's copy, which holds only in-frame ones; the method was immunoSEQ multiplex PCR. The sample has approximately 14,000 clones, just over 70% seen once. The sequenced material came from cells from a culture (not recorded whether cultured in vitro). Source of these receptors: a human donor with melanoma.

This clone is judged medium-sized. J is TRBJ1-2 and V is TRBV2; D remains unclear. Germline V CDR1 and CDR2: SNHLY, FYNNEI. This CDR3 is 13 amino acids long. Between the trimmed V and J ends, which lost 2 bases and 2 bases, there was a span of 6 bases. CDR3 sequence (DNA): TGTGCCAGCAGTGAAACACTAAACTATGGCTACACCTTC. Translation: CASSETLNYGYTF.

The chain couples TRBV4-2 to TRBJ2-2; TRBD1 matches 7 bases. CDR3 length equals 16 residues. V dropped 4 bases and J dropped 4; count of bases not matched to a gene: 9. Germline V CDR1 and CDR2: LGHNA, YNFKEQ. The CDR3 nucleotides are TGTGCCAGCAGCCGAAGGGGGCAGGGAATCACCGGGGAGCTGTTTTTT. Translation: CASSRRGQGITGELFF.

The DNA for the CDR3 is TGTGCCAGCAGTTACGTGGGAACGAACACTGAAGCTTTCTTT. Protein sequence: CASSYVGTNTEAFF. V and J are TRBV6-6 and TRBJ1-1, with D hard to call. V was cut by 2 bases and J by 1 base, with 8 bases left in between. From germline, CDR1 is MNHNY and CDR2 SVGAGI (reference sequence). CDR3 length: 14 amino acids.

This chain's CDR3 is CASRFRGRGYEQYF. CDR3 coding DNA: TGTGCCAGCAGATTTCGCGGACGGGGCTACGAGCAGTACTTC. This sequence joins TRBV6-5 and TRBJ2-7; the D gene is possibly TRBD2 (5 bases). V lost 6 bases and J 3 bases, leaving 15 bases between the germline ends. The length of the CDR3 is 14 residues. The V gene's germline CDR1 is MNHEY and CDR2 SVGAGI.

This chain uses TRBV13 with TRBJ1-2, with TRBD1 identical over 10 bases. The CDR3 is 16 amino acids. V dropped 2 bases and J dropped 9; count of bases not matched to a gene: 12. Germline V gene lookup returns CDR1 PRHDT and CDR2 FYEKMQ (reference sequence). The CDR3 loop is CASSLSRDRGLDRYTF. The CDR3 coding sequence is TGTGCCAGCAGCTTAAGCAGGGACAGGGGTTTGGATCGCTACACCTTC.

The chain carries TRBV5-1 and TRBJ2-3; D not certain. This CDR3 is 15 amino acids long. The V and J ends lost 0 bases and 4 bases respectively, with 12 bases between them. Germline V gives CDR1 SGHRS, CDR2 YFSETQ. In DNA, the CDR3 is TGCGCCAGCAGCTTGGAACCGATGACTCCAGATACGCAGTATTTT. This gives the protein CASSLEPMTPDTQYF.

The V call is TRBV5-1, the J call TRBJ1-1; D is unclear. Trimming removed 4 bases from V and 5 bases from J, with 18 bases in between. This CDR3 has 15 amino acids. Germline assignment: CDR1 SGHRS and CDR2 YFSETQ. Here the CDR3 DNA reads TGCGCCAGCAGCCCGGGAATGGAAAGAGCAACTGAAGCTTTCTTT. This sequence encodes CASSPGMERATEAFF.

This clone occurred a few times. The CDR3 sequence is CASSSGQGAYGYTF. The CDR3 DNA sequence: TGTGCCAGCTCATCAGGACAGGGGGCGTATGGCTACACCTTC. The genes are TRBV18 and TRBJ1-2, with 11 positions matching TRBD1. CDR1 and CDR2 (germline): KGHSH, LQKENI. The CDR3 length is 14 residues. V lost 5 bases to trimming and J lost 5 bases; unmatched junction nucleotides: 4.

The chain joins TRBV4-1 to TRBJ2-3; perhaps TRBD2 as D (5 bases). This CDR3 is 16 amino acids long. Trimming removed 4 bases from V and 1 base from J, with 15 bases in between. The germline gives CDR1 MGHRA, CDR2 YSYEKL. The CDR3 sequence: CASSPSKGRGTDTQYF. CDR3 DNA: TGCGCCAGCAGCCCTTCAAAAGGGCGGGGCACAGATACGCAGTATTTT.

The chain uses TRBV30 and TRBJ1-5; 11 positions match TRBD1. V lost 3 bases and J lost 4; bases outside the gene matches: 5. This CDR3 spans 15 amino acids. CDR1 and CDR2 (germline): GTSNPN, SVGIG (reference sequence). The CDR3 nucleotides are TGTGCCTGGAGCGAGGGACAGGGGGAAAATCAGCCCCAGCATTTT. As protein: CAWSEGQGENQPQHF. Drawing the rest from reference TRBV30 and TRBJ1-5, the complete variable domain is SQTIHQWPATLVQPVGSPLSLECTVEGTSNPNLYWYRQAAGRGLQLLFYSVGIGQISSEVPQNLSASRPQDRQFILSSKKLLLSDSGFYLCAWSEGQGENQPQHFGDGTRLSIL.

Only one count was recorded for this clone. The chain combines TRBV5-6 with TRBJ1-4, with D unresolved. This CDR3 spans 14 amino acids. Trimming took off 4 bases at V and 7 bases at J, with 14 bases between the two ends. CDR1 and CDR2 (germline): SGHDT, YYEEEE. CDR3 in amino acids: CASSPRPLGEKLFF. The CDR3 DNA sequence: TGTGCCAGCAGCCCACGACCTCTCGGTGAAAAACTGTTTTTT.

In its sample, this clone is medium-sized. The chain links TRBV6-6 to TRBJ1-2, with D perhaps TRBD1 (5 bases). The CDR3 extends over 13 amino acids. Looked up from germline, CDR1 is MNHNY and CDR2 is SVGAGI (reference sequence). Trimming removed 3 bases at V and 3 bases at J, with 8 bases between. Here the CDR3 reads CASSYQGDYGYTF. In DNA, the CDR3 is TGTGCCAGCAGTTATCAGGGTGACTATGGCTACACCTTC.

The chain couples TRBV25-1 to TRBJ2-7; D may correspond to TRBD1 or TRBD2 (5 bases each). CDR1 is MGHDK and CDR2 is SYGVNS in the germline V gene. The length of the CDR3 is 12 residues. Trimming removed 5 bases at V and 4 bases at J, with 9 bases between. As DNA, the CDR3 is TGTGCCAGCAGTTGGGACGGGTACGAGCAGTACTTC. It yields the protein CASSWDGYEQYF.

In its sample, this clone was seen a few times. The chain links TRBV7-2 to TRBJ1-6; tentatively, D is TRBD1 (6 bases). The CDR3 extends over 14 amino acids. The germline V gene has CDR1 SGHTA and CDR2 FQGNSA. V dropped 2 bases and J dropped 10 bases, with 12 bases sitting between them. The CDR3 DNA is TGTGCCAGCAGCTTAAACCCAGGGGTGTCACCCCTCCACTTT. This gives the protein CASSLNPGVSPLHF.

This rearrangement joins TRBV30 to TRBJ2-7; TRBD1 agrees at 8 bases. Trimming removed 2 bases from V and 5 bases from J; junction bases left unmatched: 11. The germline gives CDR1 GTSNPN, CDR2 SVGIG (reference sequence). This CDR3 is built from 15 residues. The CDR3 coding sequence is TGTGCCTGGAGTTTCCCTCCGACAGGGGACCACGAGCAGTACTTC. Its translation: CAWSFPPTGDHEQYF.

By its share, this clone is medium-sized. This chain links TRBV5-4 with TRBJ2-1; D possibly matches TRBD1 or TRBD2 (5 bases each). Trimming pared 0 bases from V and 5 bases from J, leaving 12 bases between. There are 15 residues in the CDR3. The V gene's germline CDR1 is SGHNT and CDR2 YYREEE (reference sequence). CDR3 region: CASSLERGSHNEQFF. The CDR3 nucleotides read TGTGCCAGCAGCTTGGAGAGGGGATCGCACAATGAGCAGTTCTTC.

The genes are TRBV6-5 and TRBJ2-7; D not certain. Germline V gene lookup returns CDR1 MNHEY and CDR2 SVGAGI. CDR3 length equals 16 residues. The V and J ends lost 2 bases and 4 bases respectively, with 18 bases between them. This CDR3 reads CASSYPEARSRYEQYF. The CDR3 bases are TGTGCCAGCAGTTACCCGGAAGCCCGGAGCAGGTACGAGCAGTACTTC.

CDR3 region: CASSESDPSNQPQHF. For the CDR3, the DNA is TGCGCCAGCAGTGAGTCGGACCCTAGCAATCAGCCCCAGCATTTT. V usage is TRBV10-2 and J usage is TRBJ1-5; D is undetermined. Trimming left V 0 bases short and J 0 bases short, with 6 bases between. The CDR3 totals 15 residues. Germline loops: CDR1 WSHSY, CDR2 SAAADI.

Written as DNA, the CDR3 is TGCGCCAGCAGCCAACAATGGGGGGGCTCAGGCAATCAGCCCCAGCATTTT. Its protein is CASSQQWGGSGNQPQHF. The chain has TRBV4-1 and TRBJ1-5; tentatively, D is TRBD1 (6 bases). The CDR3 sequence is 17 residues long. Germline V gene sequence: CDR1 MGHRA, CDR2 YSYEKL. The ends were cut back, 2 bases at V and 2 bases at J, with 16 bases in the middle.

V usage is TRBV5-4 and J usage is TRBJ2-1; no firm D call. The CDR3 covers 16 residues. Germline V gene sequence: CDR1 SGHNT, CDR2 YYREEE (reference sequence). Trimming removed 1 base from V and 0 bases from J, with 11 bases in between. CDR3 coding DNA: TGTGCCAGCAGCTTGTCCCCAGACACCTCCTACAATGAGCAGTTCTTC. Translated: CASSLSPDTSYNEQFF.

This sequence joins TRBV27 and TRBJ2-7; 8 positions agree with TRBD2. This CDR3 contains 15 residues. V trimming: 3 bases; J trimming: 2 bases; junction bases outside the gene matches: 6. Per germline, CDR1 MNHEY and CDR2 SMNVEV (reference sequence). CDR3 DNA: TGTGCCAGCAGTTTCGGGGGGGCGAGGCCCTACGAGCAGTACTTC. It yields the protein CASSFGGARPYEQYF.

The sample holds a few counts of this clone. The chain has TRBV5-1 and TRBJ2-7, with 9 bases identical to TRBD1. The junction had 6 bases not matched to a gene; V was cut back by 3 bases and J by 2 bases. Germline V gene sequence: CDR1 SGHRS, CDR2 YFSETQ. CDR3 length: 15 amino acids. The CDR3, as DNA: TGCGCCAGCAGCTCGTCCGGGACAGGGCCCTACGAGCAGTACTTC. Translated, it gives CASSSSGTGPYEQYF.

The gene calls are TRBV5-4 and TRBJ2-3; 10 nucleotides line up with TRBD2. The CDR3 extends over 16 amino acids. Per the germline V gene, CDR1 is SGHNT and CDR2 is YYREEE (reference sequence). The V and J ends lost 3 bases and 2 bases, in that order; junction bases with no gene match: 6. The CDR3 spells CASSSQRGGLTDTQYF. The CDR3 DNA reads TGTGCCAGCAGCTCACAGCGGGGGGGCCTCACAGATACGCAGTATTTT.